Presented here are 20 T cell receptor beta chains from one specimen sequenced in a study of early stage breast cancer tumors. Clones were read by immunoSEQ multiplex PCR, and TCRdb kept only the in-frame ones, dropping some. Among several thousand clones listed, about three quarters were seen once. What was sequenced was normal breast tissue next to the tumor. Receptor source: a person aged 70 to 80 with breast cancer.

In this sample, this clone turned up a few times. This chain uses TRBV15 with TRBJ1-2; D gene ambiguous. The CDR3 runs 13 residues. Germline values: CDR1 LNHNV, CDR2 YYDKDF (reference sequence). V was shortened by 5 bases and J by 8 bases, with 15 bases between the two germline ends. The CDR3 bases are TGTGCCACCAGCCCCGGGGATAGAGGCGGCTACACCTTC. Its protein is CATSPGDRGGYTF.

For the CDR3, the DNA is TGTGCCTGGAACAAGGGGGCGCTGGATGGCTACACCTTC. It translates to CAWNKGALDGYTF. The chain employs TRBV30 and TRBJ1-2; 7 bases line up with TRBD1. This CDR3 has 13 amino acids. Trimming removed 4 bases from V and 6 bases from J; junction bases left unmatched: 8. Germline V gene lookup returns CDR1 GTSNPN and CDR2 SVGIG (reference sequence).

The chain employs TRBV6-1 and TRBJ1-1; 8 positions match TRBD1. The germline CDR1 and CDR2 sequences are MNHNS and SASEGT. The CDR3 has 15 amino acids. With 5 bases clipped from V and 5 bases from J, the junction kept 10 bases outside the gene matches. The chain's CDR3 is CASSPSWTGPTEAFF. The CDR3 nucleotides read TGTGCCAGCAGTCCCTCCTGGACAGGGCCAACTGAAGCTTTCTTT.

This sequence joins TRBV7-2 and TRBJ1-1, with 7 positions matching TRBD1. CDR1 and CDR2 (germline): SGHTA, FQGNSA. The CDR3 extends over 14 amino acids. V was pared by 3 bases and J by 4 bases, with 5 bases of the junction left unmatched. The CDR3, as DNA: TGTGCCAGCAGCTTCCCATCAGGGGGCACTGAAGCTTTCTTT. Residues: CASSFPSGGTEAFF.

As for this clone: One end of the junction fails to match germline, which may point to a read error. The CDR3 coding sequence is TGTGCCAGCAGCCCTCGGGACTACACTGAGCAGTTCTTC. The encoded protein is CASSPRDYTEQFF. The J gene is TRBJ2-1, the V gene TRBV5-8; 7 nucleotides align to TRBD2. Germline values: CDR1 SGHTS, CDR2 YDEGEE. This CDR3 is built from 13 residues.

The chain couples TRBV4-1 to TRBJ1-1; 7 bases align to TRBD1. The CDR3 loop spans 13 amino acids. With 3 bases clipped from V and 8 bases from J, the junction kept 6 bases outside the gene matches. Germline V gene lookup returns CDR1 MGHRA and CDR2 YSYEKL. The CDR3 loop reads CASSQGTVIEAFF. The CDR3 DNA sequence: TGCGCCAGCAGCCAGGGGACAGTTATAGAAGCTTTCTTT.

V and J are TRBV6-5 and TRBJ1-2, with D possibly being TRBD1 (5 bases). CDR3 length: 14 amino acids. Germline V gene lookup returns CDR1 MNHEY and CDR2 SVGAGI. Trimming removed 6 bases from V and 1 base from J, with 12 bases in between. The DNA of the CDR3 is TGTGCCAGCAGAGAGATGGGACTTAACTATGGCTACACCTTC. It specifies CASREMGLNYGYTF.

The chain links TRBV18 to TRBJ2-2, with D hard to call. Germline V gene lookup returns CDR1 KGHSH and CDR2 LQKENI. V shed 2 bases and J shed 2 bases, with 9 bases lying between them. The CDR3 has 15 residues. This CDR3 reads CASSPYARNTGELFF. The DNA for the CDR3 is TGTGCCAGCTCACCATATGCGAGAAACACCGGGGAGCTGTTTTTT.

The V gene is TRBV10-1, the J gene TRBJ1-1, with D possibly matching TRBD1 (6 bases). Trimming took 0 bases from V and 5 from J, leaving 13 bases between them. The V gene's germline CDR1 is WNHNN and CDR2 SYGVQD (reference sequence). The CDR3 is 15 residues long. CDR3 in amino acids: CASSESRQGRTEAFF. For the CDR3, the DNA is TGCGCCAGCAGTGAGTCTCGGCAGGGGAGAACTGAAGCTTTCTTT.

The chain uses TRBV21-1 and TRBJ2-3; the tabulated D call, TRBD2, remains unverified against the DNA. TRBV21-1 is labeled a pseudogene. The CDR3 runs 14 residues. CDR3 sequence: CASTPGTSTDTQYF. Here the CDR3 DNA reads TGTGCCAGCACCCCGGGAACTAGCACAGATACGCAGTATTTT.

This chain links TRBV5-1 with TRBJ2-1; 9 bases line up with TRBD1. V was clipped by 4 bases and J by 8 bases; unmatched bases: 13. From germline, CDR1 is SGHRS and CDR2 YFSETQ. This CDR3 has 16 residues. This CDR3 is CASSPYTGGASYEQFF. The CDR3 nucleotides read TGCGCCAGCAGCCCTTACACAGGGGGCGCGAGCTATGAGCAGTTCTTC.

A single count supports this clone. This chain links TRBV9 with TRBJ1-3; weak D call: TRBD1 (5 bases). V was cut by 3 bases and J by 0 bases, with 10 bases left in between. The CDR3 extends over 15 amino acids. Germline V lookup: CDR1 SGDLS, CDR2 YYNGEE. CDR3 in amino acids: CASSDGASSGNTIYF. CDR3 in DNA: TGTGCCAGCAGCGATGGGGCATCCTCTGGAAACACCATATATTTT.

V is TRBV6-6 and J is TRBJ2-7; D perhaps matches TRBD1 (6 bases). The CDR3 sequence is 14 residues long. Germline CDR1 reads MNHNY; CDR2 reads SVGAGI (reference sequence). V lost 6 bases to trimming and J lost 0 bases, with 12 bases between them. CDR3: CASRNGQSSYEQYF. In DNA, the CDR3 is TGTGCCAGCAGAAACGGACAGAGCTCCTACGAGCAGTACTTC.

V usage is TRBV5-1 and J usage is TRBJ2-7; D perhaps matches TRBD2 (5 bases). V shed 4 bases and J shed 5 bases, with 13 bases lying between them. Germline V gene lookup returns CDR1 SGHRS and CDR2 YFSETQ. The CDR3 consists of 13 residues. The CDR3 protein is CASSAYRGNEQYF. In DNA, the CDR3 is TGCGCCAGCAGCGCCTATAGAGGGAACGAGCAGTACTTC.

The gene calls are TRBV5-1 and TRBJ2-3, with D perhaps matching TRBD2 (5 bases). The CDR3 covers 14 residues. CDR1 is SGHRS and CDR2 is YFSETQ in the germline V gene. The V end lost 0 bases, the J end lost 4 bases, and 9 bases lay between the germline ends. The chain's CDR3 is CASSLAQEADTQYF. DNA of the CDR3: TGCGCCAGCAGCTTGGCGCAGGAGGCAGATACGCAGTATTTT.

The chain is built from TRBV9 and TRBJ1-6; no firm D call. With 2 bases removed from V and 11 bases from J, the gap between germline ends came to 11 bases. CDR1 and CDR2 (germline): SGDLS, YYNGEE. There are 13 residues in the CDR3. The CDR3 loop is CASSVASGAPLHF. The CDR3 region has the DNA TGTGCCAGCAGCGTCGCCTCCGGGGCACCCCTCCACTTT.

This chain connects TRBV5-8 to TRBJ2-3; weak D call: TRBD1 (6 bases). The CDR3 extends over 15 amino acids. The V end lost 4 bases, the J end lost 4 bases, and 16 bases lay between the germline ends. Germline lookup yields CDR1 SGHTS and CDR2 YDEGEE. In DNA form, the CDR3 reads TGTGCCAGCAGCAGAACAGGGTTTAGGGCAGATACGCAGTATTTT. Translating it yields CASSRTGFRADTQYF. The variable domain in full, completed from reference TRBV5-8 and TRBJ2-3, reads EAGVTQSPTHLIKTRGQQATLRCSPISGHTSVYWYQQALGLGLQFLLWYDEGEERNRGNFPPRFSGRQFPNYSSELNVNALELEDSALYLCASSRTGFRADTQYFGPGTRLTVL.

The CDR3 reads CASSSEAGGITGELFF. In nucleotides, the CDR3 is TGTGCCAGCAGCTCGGAAGCGGGGGGAATCACCGGGGAGCTGTTTTTT. The V gene is TRBV7-9, the J gene TRBJ2-2; 9 bases map to TRBD2. With V trimmed by 4 bases and J by 4 bases, 7 bases remained unmatched. CDR3 length: 16 residues. The germline CDR1 and CDR2 sequences are SEHNR and FQNEAQ (reference sequence). Looking up the rest from reference TRBV7-9 and TRBJ2-2 gives the full variable domain: DTGVSQNPRHKITKRGQNVTFRCDPISEHNRLYWYRQTLGQGPEFLTYFQNEAQLEKSRLLSDRFSAERPKGSFSTLEIQRTEQGDSAMYLCASSSEAGGITGELFFGEGSRLTVL.

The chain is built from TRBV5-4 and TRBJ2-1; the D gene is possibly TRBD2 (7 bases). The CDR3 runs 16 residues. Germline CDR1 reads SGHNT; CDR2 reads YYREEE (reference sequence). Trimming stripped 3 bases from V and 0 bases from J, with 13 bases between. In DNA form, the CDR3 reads TGTGCCAGCAGCTGGGGTGGGGGGGCCTCCTACAATGAGCAGTTCTTC. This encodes CASSWGGGASYNEQFF.

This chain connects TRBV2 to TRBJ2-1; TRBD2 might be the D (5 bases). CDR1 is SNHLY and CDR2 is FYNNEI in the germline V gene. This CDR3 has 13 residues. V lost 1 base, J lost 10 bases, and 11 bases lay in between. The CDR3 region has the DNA TGTGCCAGCAGTGAAGACTACACGGGGGAGCAGTTCTTC. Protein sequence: CASSEDYTGEQFF.